These 2 T cell receptor beta chains were all obtained from the same sample, sequenced in a study of T cells in Graves' hyperthyroidism and ophthalmopathy. RNA transcripts were the template for amplifying TCR beta CDR3 regions. The TCR CDR3 was amplified in a first-round RT-PCR using the HTBI primer set. TCRdb reanalysed the multiplex PCR reads using MiXCR and keeps one entry per CDR3 protein. Seen here are about 180,000 distinct CDR3 sequences, about a sixth observed once, and the top ten hold under 35%. Sequencing used blood. Every receptor here comes from a woman aged 45-65 years with Graves' hyperthyroidism.

This clonotype was counted ten times or more. V and J are TRBV20-1 and TRBJ1-2, with D possibly TRBD1 on 5 matching bases. V lost 2 bases and J 4 bases, leaving 8 bases between the germline ends. Per the germline V gene, CDR1 is DFQATT and CDR2 is SNEGSKA (reference sequence). The CDR3 sequence is 12 residues long. The CDR3 region is CSARKGPYGYTF. The DNA of the CDR3 is TGCAGTGCTAGAAAGGGGCCCTATGGCTACACCTTC.

This clonotype was counted at least ten times. This chain joins TRBV3-1 and TRBJ2-3; D tentatively fits TRBD1 or TRBD2 (6 bases each). V was clipped by 5 bases and J by 1 base, with 10 bases between them. Looked up from germline, CDR1 is LGHDT and CDR2 is YNNKEL (reference sequence). The CDR3 is 14 residues long. The CDR3 protein is CASSYREGTDTQYF. CDR3 DNA: TGTGCCAGCAGCTACAGGGAGGGCACAGATACGCAGTATTTT.